These 17 T cell receptor beta chains share one sample of origin, sequenced in a study of blood T cell repertoires in COVID-19. Libraries were prepared by immunoSEQ multiplex PCR; TCRdb keeps only in-frame clonotypes and omits some of them. The data hold approximately 200,000 clones, with about 80% observed a single time. The material sequenced was peripheral blood. Receptors originate from a woman in her fifties or sixties with acute or convalescent COVID-19.

The chain links TRBV9 to TRBJ1-3; TRBD1 might be the D (5 bases). The CDR3 loop spans 16 amino acids. V was pared by 0 bases and J by 0 bases, with 10 bases between. The germline gives CDR1 SGDLS, CDR2 YYNGEE. CDR3 in amino acids: CASSVDQGHSGNTIYF. CDR3 nucleotide sequence: TGTGCCAGCAGCGTAGATCAGGGTCACTCTGGAAACACCATATATTTT.

CDR3 nucleotide sequence: TGTGCCAGCAGTATACAGAACACTGAAGCTTTCTTT. This codes for CASSIQNTEAFF. V gene TRBV12-3 or TRBV12-4 combines with J gene TRBJ1-1; D is uncertain. Trimming removed 5 bases from V and 1 base from J, with 5 bases in between. CDR3 length: 12 amino acids.

The gene calls are TRBV6-6 and TRBJ1-6; D is unresolved. CDR1 and CDR2 (germline): MNHNY, SVGAGI (reference sequence). CDR3 size: 15 residues. With 2 bases removed from V and 9 bases from J, the gap between germline ends came to 14 bases. The CDR3 nucleotides read TGTGCCAGCAGTTACGAGGCGGGCAACCCTTCACCCCTCCACTTT. It specifies CASSYEAGNPSPLHF.

V and J are TRBV7-9 and TRBJ1-2, with D unclear. The germline V and J ends were trimmed by 7 bases and 8 bases, with 17 bases remaining between them. Germline CDR1 SEHNR, CDR2 FQNEAQ (reference sequence). CDR3 length: 13 amino acids. CDR3 sequence reads: CASTPGDSWGYTF. The CDR3 DNA reads TGTGCCAGCACCCCCGGGGATAGCTGGGGCTACACCTTC.

J is TRBJ2-7 and V is TRBV7-8; D ambiguous. From germline, CDR1 is SGHVS and CDR2 FQNEAQ. The germline V and J ends were trimmed by 5 bases and 3 bases, with 5 bases remaining between them. This CDR3 has 11 residues. The CDR3 DNA sequence: TGTGCCAGCAGCAATTACTACGAGCAGTACTTC. Protein: CASSNYYEQYF.

This sequence joins TRBV4-2 and TRBJ2-6; possible D gene TRBD1, 6 bases. Trimming took off 4 bases at V and 1 base at J, with 17 bases between the two ends. CDR1 and CDR2 from the germline V gene are LGHNA and YNFKEQ. This CDR3 spans 18 amino acids. The CDR3 DNA reads as TGTGCCAGCAGCCGAACCAGGGGAATAGGGTCTGGGGCCAACGTCCTGACTTTC. As protein: CASSRTRGIGSGANVLTF.

CDR3 amino acids: CASSGQVNTEAFF. CDR3 in DNA: TGTGCCAGCAGCGGACAGGTAAACACTGAAGCTTTCTTT. V and J are TRBV2 and TRBJ1-1; 7 bases fit TRBD1. J lost 2 bases, V lost 6 bases, and 3 bases had no gene match. The CDR3 sequence is 13 residues long. Germline V gene data show CDR1 as SNHLY and CDR2 as FYNNEI. The whole variable domain, filled in from reference TRBV2 and TRBJ1-1, reads EPEVTQTPSHQVTQMGQEVILRCVPISNHLYFYWYRQILGQKVEFLVSFYNNEISEKSEIFDDQFSVERPDGSNFTLKIRSTKLEDSAMYFCASSGQVNTEAFFGQGTRLTVV.

The chain combines TRBV7-8 with TRBJ2-1; TRBD1 might be the D (6 bases). Between the trimmed V and J ends, which lost 5 bases and 8 bases, there was a span of 10 bases. Germline V gene data show CDR1 as SGHVS and CDR2 as FQNEAQ. The CDR3 covers 12 residues. In nucleotides, the CDR3 is TGTGCCAGCAGCGCAACAGGGCATGAGCAGTTCTTC. Translation gives CASSATGHEQFF.

This chain links TRBV4-2 with TRBJ2-5, with TRBD2 matching over 7 bases. The CDR3 has 17 residues. After removal of 1 base from V and 2 bases from J, the junction contained 10 bases not matched to a gene. Germline V lookup: CDR1 LGHNA, CDR2 YNFKEQ. CDR3 nucleotide sequence: TGTGCCAGCAGCCAAGGGGGCCTGGGGGGGTCGCAAGAGACCCAGTACTTC. As protein: CASSQGGLGGSQETQYF.

The rearrangement joins TRBV4-2 to TRBJ1-3; D is possibly TRBD1 (5 bases). V was clipped by 1 base and J by 0 bases, with 16 bases between them. This CDR3 has 18 amino acids. Germline CDR1 LGHNA, CDR2 YNFKEQ. CDR3 amino acids: CASSQVVSRDYSGNTIYF. The DNA for the CDR3 is TGTGCCAGCAGCCAAGTCGTTTCTCGGGACTACTCTGGAAACACCATATATTTT.

The chain is built from TRBV10-3 and TRBJ2-6; 7 positions agree with TRBD1. Germline CDR1 reads ENHRY; CDR2 reads SYGVKD. The CDR3 is made up of 18 amino acids. After removal of 3 bases from V and 2 bases from J, the junction contained 10 bases not matched to a gene. CDR3 residues: CAISDATGFLTGANVLTF. The CDR3 region has the DNA TGTGCCATCAGTGATGCGACAGGGTTTCTTACTGGGGCCAACGTCCTGACTTTC.

The chain links TRBV24-1 to TRBJ2-3; D not certain. The V end lost 9 bases, the J end lost 7 bases, and 10 bases lay between the germline ends. CDR1 is KGHDR and CDR2 is SFDVKD in the germline V gene. The CDR3 totals 11 residues. In nucleotides, the CDR3 is TGTGCCACCGGGTTAGACTATACGCAGTATTTT. It translates to CATGLDYTQYF.

CDR3 protein: CAISEGGSSYNSPLHF. Here the CDR3 DNA reads TGTGCCATCAGTGAGGGGGGGTCATCCTATAATTCACCCCTCCACTTT. This rearrangement joins TRBV10-3 to TRBJ1-6, with D maybe TRBD1 (5 bases). The germline V gene encodes CDR1 ENHRY and CDR2 SYGVKD. The CDR3 covers 16 residues. V lost 2 bases and J 1 base, leaving 9 bases between the germline ends.

This clone showed up just once. The same CDR3 arises from other DNA sequences in this sample as well. The chain combines TRBV30 with TRBJ1-2, with a weak D call TRBD1 (5 bases). The germline gives CDR1 GTSNPN, CDR2 SVGIG (reference sequence). CDR3 length: 13 residues. The germline V and J ends were trimmed by 0 bases and 4 bases, with 9 bases remaining between them. The CDR3 here is CAWSVGEGYGYTF. The DNA of the CDR3 is TGTGCCTGGAGTGTAGGGGAGGGCTATGGCTACACCTTC. The full variable domain, with the rest looked up from reference TRBV30 and TRBJ1-2, is SQTIHQWPATLVQPVGSPLSLECTVEGTSNPNLYWYRQAAGRGLQLLFYSVGIGQISSEVPQNLSASRPQDRQFILSSKKLLLSDSGFYLCAWSVGEGYGYTFGSGTRLTVV.

This clone was counted only a few times. The J gene is TRBJ2-1, the V gene TRBV27; 10 positions match TRBD2. V shed 4 bases, J shed 8 bases, and the junction held 11 bases outside the gene matches. The CDR3 length is 16 residues. The germline gives CDR1 MNHEY, CDR2 SMNVEV (reference sequence). The CDR3 spells CASSWNSGGKGDEQFF. The DNA for the CDR3 is TGTGCCAGCAGTTGGAATAGCGGGGGGAAAGGGGATGAGCAGTTCTTC.

This chain joins TRBV7-9 and TRBJ1-1; the D is unclear. CDR3 size: 14 residues. The V gene's germline CDR1 is SEHNR and CDR2 FQNEAQ (reference sequence). The germline V and J ends were trimmed by 5 bases and 3 bases, with 13 bases remaining between them. The CDR3 DNA reads as TGTGCCAGCAGCACAACCGAGGGCTACACTGAAGCTTTCTTT. This gives the protein CASSTTEGYTEAFF. Variable domain in full (rest from reference TRBV7-9 and TRBJ1-1): DTGVSQNPRHKITKRGQNVTFRCDPISEHNRLYWYRQTLGQGPEFLTYFQNEAQLEKSRLLSDRFSAERPKGSFSTLEIQRTEQGDSAMYLCASSTTEGYTEAFFGQGTRLTVV.

The rearrangement joins TRBV9 to TRBJ2-2; possible D gene TRBD2, 5 bases. The CDR3 extends over 17 amino acids. V gave up 4 bases and J gave up 0 bases, with 16 bases separating them. CDR1 SGDLS and CDR2 YYNGEE come from the germline V gene. The CDR3 DNA sequence: TGTGCCAGCAGCAAAGGCGGGCACACCTCGAACACCGGGGAGCTGTTTTTT. Protein product: CASSKGGHTSNTGELFF.